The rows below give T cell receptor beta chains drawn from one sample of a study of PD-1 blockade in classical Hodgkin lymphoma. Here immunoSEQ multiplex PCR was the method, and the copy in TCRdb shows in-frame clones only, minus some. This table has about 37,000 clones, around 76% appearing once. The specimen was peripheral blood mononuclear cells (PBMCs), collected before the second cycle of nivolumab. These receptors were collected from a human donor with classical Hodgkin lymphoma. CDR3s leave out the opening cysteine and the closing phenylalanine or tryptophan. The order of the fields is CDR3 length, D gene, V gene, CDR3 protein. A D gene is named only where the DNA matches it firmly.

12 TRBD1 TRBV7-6 ASSQTGGLYEQY
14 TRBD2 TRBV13 ASSLERGGLKYEQY
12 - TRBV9 ASSVEGLVEEQY
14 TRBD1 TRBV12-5 ASGKDRDSHINEQF
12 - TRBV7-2 ASSSSAYNSPLH
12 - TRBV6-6 ASSREFGYNEQF
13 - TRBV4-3 ASSHGQGIDQPQH
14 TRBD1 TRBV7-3 ASSYPGQGAYNEQF
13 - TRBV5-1 ASSRIQGSGNTIY
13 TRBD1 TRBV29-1 SVEEGTGGRVGYT
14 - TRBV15 ATSRDLTSSYNEQF
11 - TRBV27 ASSLAGDQPQH
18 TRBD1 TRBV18 ASSPQTPGQGVLTGETQY
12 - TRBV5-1 ASSPYRVGTEAF
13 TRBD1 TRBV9 ASSAAGTGGVEQY
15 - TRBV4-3 ASSQDQGGSSYNEQF
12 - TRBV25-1 ASSDEEGTGELF
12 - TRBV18 ASSPFSSTGELF
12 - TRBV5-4 ASSLRAEGNIQY
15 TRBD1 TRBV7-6 ASSAGVAGTGKSPLH
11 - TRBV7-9 ASSLRGDQPQH
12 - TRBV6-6 ASSRDPNSYEQY
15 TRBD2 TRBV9 ASSVASGGAPTDTQY
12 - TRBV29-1 SVEGFGPNYEQY
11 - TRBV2 ASKYIPNYGYT
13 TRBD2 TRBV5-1 ASSKTARGAAEQY
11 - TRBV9 ASSGAVRNTIY
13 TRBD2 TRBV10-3 AISESVGRAYEQY
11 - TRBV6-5 ASSYLRGTEAF
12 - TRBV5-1 ASSQQGWDTEAF
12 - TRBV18 ASSHETGGYGYT
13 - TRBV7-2 ASSLGGGIAQPQH
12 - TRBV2 ASSVAGADEKLF
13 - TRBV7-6 ASSLAPQGSYEQY
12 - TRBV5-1 ASRGDSGANVLT
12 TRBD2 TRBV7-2 ASSLAGRQETQY
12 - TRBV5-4 ASRDPSGANVLT
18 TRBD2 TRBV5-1 ASSLRAPSGAPRNTGELF
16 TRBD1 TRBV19 ASSFTGTGGIGEETQY
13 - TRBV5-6 ASSLVGVSNYGYT
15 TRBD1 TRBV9 ASSSPGQGIRNYGYT
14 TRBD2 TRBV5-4 ASSFMTGGPSDTQY
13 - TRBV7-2 ASSLVTVGPETQY
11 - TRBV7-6 ASSQYAGTEAF
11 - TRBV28 ASSWGSKNIQY
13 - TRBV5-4 ASSLYRGPRETQY
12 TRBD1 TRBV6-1 ASTYRGTGDGYT
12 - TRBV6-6 ASSYSPDTDTQY
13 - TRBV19 ASSLTPGGTGELF
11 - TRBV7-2 ASSYTRDGEAF
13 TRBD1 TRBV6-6 ASSYQGQRMETQY
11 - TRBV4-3 ASSQEWGNIQY
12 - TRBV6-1 ASGWDGGANVLT
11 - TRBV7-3 ASSLQERDTQY
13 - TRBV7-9 AWAGGPRSYNEQF